This T cell receptor beta chain was recorded in a study of T cell responses to AZD1222 COVID-19 vaccine. Overall study results and limits: Dominant CD4 TCR responses targeted spike regions 160-218 and 743-854. Clonal diversity may have been underestimated in mostly white British donors. Per reports, nearly half of all spike-specific TCRs target regions that are unmutated in variants.

Some second doses came at about 4 weeks and others at about 12 weeks; these were pooled. This clone has a handful of counts. What it binds is unknown. The data were produced by immunoSEQ multiplex PCR, yet TCRdb's version contains in-frame clones alone and is incomplete. The sample consists of some 98,000 clones, 84% of them appearing once. The CDR3 loop spans 15 amino acids. Deletions cut 3 bases from V and 4 bases from J, with 13 bases between. In germline, CDR1 is SGHTA, CDR2 FQGNSA. This receptor was obtained from an adult who received the AZD1222 COVID-19 vaccine. This sequence joins TRBV7-2 and TRBJ1-3, with D tentatively TRBD1 (5 bases). The sequenced sample was peripheral blood, obtained 28 days after the second AZD1222 dose. The CDR3 region is CASSLSRGAGNTIYF. The CDR3 coding sequence is TGTGCCAGCAGCTTGTCGAGGGGAGCAGGAAACACCATATATTTT.